A selection of T cell receptor beta chains follows, all from one sample in a study of blood T cell repertoires in COVID-19. Data came from immunoSEQ multiplex PCR; TCRdb stores just in-frame clones and leaves some out. The sample lists fewer than 200,000 clones; about 90% were seen once. The sequencing sample was made of PBMCs or T cells enriched from blood (not recorded which). Every receptor here comes from a woman aged 18 to 35 who had recovered from COVID-19. CDR3s include the opening cysteine and the closing phenylalanine or tryptophan. The order of the fields is D gene, clone size, J gene, V gene, CDR3 DNA, CDR3 protein. The D gene is left open where the match is weak. The listing skips clone size in some rows; elsewhere it reads once, few, many or a size class.

>TRBD1|-|TRBJ2-7|TRBV28
TGTGCCAGCAGATACTATGGGACAGGGTCGTCCTACGAGCAGTACTTC
CASRYYGTGSSYEQYF
>-|once|TRBJ1-6|TRBV7-2
TGTGCCAGCAGCCTATGGAACAGACAGTTAGGGTCACCCCTCCACTTT
CASSLWNRQLGSPLHF
>-|-|TRBJ1-1|TRBV5-8
TGTGCCAGCAGCAACGACAGAAACACTGAAGCTTTCTTT
CASSNDRNTEAFF
>-|-|TRBJ2-3|TRBV4-1
TGCGCCAGCAGCCATGGCAGCGTAGGGGCGGCAGATACGCAGTATTTT
CASSHGSVGAADTQYF
>-|-|TRBJ1-6|TRBV28
TGTGCCAGCATCCCCGGAACCCAGGGCAATTCACCCCTCCACTTT
CASIPGTQGNSPLHF
>-|-|TRBJ1-5|TRBV7-8
TGTGCCAGCAGCCTAGGGGGAGTCGGTCAGCCCCAGCATTTT
CASSLGGVGQPQHF
>-|-|TRBJ2-1|TRBV7-6
TGTGCCAGCAGCTCCGGGGGCTACAATGAGCAGTTCTTC
CASSSGGYNEQFF
>-|-|TRBJ2-5|TRBV19
TGTGCCAGTAGTAGAGGCAGGGAAGAGACCCAGTACTTC
CASSRGREETQYF
>TRBD1|-|TRBJ1-2|TRBV10-3
TGTGCCATCAGTGACCCCTCAGGGGGCTATGGCTACACCTTC
CAISDPSGGYGYTF
>TRBD1|-|TRBJ1-6|TRBV6-2/TRBV6-3
TGTGCCAGCAGTTATTTAGGGACAGAACATAATTCACCCCTCCACTTT
CASSYLGTEHNSPLHF
>TRBD2|-|TRBJ2-4|TRBV5-1
TGCGCCAGCAGGGATAGCGGGGGGGCCGACAAAAACATTCAGTACTTC
CASRDSGGADKNIQYF
>TRBD1|-|TRBJ2-2|TRBV30
TGTGCCTGGAGATCCAAGCCGGGACAGGGACTCGGCGGGGAGCTGTTTTTT
CAWRSKPGQGLGGELFF
>-|-|TRBJ2-1|TRBV7-7
TGTGCTAGCAGCTTAGGGGCAGTCTCCTACAATGAGCAGTTCTTC
CASSLGAVSYNEQFF
>-|-|TRBJ1-2|TRBV10-3
TGTGCCATCAGCCCAGACGGGAGCTATGGCTACACCTTC
CAISPDGSYGYTF
>-|-|TRBJ1-1|TRBV24-1
TGTGCCACCAGTGATGGGAGGGATTTGAACACTGAAGCTTTCTTT
CATSDGRDLNTEAFF
>TRBD1|many|TRBJ2-2|TRBV6-4
TGTGCCAGCAGCGGGACAGGGGATGTCGGGGAGCTGTTTTTT
CASSGTGDVGELFF
>-|-|TRBJ1-4|TRBV5-1
TGCGCCAGCAGCTTGGGACGGGGTAATGAAAAACTGTTTTTT
CASSLGRGNEKLFF
>-|-|TRBJ2-1|TRBV4-2
TGTGCCAGCAGCCAAGATTTAGGCCAGGGTTGGCAGTTCTTC
CASSQDLGQGWQFF
>TRBD2|once|TRBJ2-4|TRBV4-2
TGTGCCAGCAGCCAAGAAGGACTAGCGGGGAACATTCAGTACTTC
CASSQEGLAGNIQYF
>TRBD2|few|TRBJ2-7|TRBV4-1
TGCGCCAGCAGCCAAGATGCTAGCGGGAACGGTTACGAGCAGTACTTC
CASSQDASGNGYEQYF
>-|-|TRBJ1-3|TRBV2
TGTGCCAGCAGTCCCGGGACTTATGCTGGAAACACCATATATTTT
CASSPGTYAGNTIYF
>-|few|TRBJ1-2|TRBV2
TGTGCCAGCTCGACCCCTGAGAGGGACTATGGCTACACCTTC
CASSTPERDYGYTF
>-|-|TRBJ2-1|TRBV27
TGTGCCAGCAATTCCCTCCGGGTAGCGCACCGCAATGAGCAGTTCTTC
CASNSLRVAHRNEQFF
>TRBD1|-|TRBJ1-5|TRBV30
TGTGCCTGGAGTGGAACAGGGGAGGTGGGGTCTCAGCCCCAGCATTTT
CAWSGTGEVGSQPQHF
>-|-|TRBJ1-1|TRBV12-3/TRBV12-4
TGTGCCAGCAGTTTTCGGGGAGGCACTGAAGCTTTCTTT
CASSFRGGTEAFF
>-|once|TRBJ1-2|TRBV28
TGTGCCAGCAGTTTGGGCCACAATCGGGGTGGCTACACCTTC
CASSLGHNRGGYTF
>TRBD1|-|TRBJ2-2|TRBV6-2/TRBV6-3
TGTGCCAGCAGTTGGGGGGACAGGGAGGCCGGGGAGCTGTTTTTT
CASSWGDREAGELFF
>-|-|TRBJ2-3|TRBV20-1
TGCAGTGCTAGTCTAGACGGGGACACAGATACGCAGTATTTT
CSASLDGDTDTQYF
>-|-|TRBJ2-1|TRBV19
TGTGCCAGTAGTATCCAGGGGGCGGGGGACAATGAGCAGTTCTTC
CASSIQGAGDNEQFF
>-|-|TRBJ2-1|TRBV5-5
TGTGCCAGCAGCTATCCTAATGAGCGGCAGTTCTTC
CASSYPNERQFF
>-|-|TRBJ1-5|TRBV19
TGTGCCAGTAGTATAGATTACAGGGACAATCAGCCCCAGCATTTT
CASSIDYRDNQPQHF
>-|-|TRBJ1-1|TRBV6-5
TGTGCCACAACTGGGGGCCTGTCACGGGACACTGAAGCTTTCTTT
CATTGGLSRDTEAFF
>TRBD1|-|TRBJ1-6|TRBV15
TGTGCCACCAGCAGAGATACAGGGGGCGGTTCACCCCTCCACTTT
CATSRDTGGGSPLHF
>-|-|TRBJ1-1|TRBV27
TGTGCCAGCAGTACCTCCGGGACATCGAACACTGAAGCTTTCTTT
CASSTSGTSNTEAFF
>TRBD2|-|TRBJ2-5|TRBV28
TGTGCCAGCAGTGCTAGCGGGGGGTTAATTGAGACCCAGTACTTC
CASSASGGLIETQYF
>-|-|TRBJ2-3|TRBV5-1
TGCGCCAGCAGCTTGGGCGCGGGACCAGATACGCAGTATTTT
CASSLGAGPDTQYF
>TRBD2|-|TRBJ2-3|TRBV7-2
TGTGCCAGCAGCTTCTCAAGCGGGGGGGCCGGGTTGGATACGCAGTATTTT
CASSFSSGGAGLDTQYF
>-|-|TRBJ2-3|TRBV19
TGTGCCAGTAGTATGCAGCAGGGGTCAGATACGCAGTATTTT
CASSMQQGSDTQYF
>-|-|TRBJ2-5|TRBV4-1
TGCGCCAGCAGCCAAGATGGGTCAGGTAACCAAGAGACCCAGTACTTC
CASSQDGSGNQETQYF
>TRBD2|-|TRBJ2-5|TRBV30
TGTGCCTGGAGTGTACGGAGCGGGAGGGGCCAAGAGACCCAGTACTTC
CAWSVRSGRGQETQYF
>-|-|TRBJ2-1|TRBV7-3
TGTGCCAGCAGCTCGGGGAGGTACAATGAGCAGTTCTTC
CASSSGRYNEQFF
>TRBD1|-|TRBJ1-3|TRBV16
TGTGCCAGCAGCCAATCGTCCAGGGGGGAAAACACCATATATTTT
CASSQSSRGENTIYF
>TRBD2|-|TRBJ2-2|TRBV19
TGTGCCAGTATGTCGAAGGGACTAGATGTCACCGGGGAGCTGTTTTTT
CASMSKGLDVTGELFF
>TRBD2|once|TRBJ2-5|TRBV28
TGTGCCAGCAGTACTAGCGGAGTAGGTATTTGGTCGGAGACCCAGTACTTC
CASSTSGVGIWSETQYF
>-|-|TRBJ2-2|TRBV10-2
TGCGCCAGCAGTGAGGTTAGCGGAAACACCGGGGAGCTGTTTTTT
CASSEVSGNTGELFF
>-|-|TRBJ1-1|TRBV7-9
TGTGCCAGCAGCCGAGGGAACACTGAAGCTTTCTTT
CASSRGNTEAFF
>TRBD1|-|TRBJ2-3|TRBV7-7
TGTGCTAGCAGCCCGGGGACAGGCAGCACAGATACGCAGTATTTT
CASSPGTGSTDTQYF
>-|-|TRBJ2-2|TRBV18
TGTGCCAGCTCACCAGAATCGGGGACCGGGGAGCTGTTTTTT
CASSPESGTGELFF